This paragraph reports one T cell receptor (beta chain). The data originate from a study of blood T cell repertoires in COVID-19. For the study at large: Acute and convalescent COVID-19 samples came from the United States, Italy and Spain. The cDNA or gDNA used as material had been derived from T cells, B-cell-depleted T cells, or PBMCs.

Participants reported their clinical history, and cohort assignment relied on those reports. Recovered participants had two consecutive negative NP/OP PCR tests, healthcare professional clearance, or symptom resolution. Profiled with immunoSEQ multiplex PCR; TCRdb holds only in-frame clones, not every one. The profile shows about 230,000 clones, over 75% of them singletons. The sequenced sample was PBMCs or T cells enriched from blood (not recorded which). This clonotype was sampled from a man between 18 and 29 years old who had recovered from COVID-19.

The chain's CDR3 is CASSYEATYEQYF. In DNA form, the CDR3 reads TGTGCCAGCAGTTACGAAGCCACCTACGAGCAGTACTTC. The V gene is TRBV6-5, the J gene TRBJ2-7; D is ambiguous. Germline V CDR1 and CDR2: MNHEY, SVGAGI. V lost 2 bases and J lost 2, with 7 bases in between. The CDR3 sequence is 13 residues long.